The clone carrying this T cell receptor (beta chain) was observed a few times. What it binds is unknown. This CDR3 comprises 17 residues. Trimming cost V 3 bases and J 4 bases; bases outside gene matches: 8. Germline-derived CDR1 and CDR2 are SEHNR and FQNEAQ (reference sequence). These data come from a study of naive and memory T cell subsets. Two oligonucleotides, mixed equimolar, formed the beta constant-region primer covering TRBC1 and TRBC2. TCRdb reprocessed the UMI-ligation and nested PCR reads with MiXCR, giving one entry per CDR3 protein. This table has 120,000 to 150,000 distinct CDR3 sequences, around 15% appearing once. Cells stained for CD3, CD4, CD8, CD45RA and CD27 were sorted into four subsets. Study-level results: TCR counts from RNA may reflect activation-linked expression changes.

The rearrangement links TRBV7-9 to TRBJ2-1; the match to TRBD2 covers 11 bases. The clonotype originates from a human donor in good health. Sequenced sample: naive CD4+ T cells from blood. The CDR3 region has the DNA TGTGCCAGCAGCTTTAATTTCGGGACTAGCGGATACAATGAGCAGTTCTTC. Its translation: CASSFNFGTSGYNEQFF.